This TCR beta chain stems from a study of type 1 and type 2 diabetes patients. For the study at large: Samples came from type 1 diabetic, type 2 diabetic or nondiabetic people, recruited in China. Across the study, about 18,000,000 paired-end reads were produced.

PCR was run on genomic DNA. A primer set of 30 forward and 13 reverse primers amplified the CDR3. TCRdb re-called the multiplex PCR reads with MiXCR, one entry per CDR3 protein. The sample lists a few hundred thousand distinct CDR3 sequences, around 47% occurring once. The study, taken as a whole, reports: Type 1 diabetes repertoires were significantly less diverse than type 2 diabetes ones.

For this clonotype: Its antigen is as yet unknown.

Losses at the gene ends were 5 bases for V and 7 bases for J; bases not matched to a gene: 6. The CDR3 runs 13 residues. Germline V gene data show CDR1 as LNHDA and CDR2 as SQIVND (reference sequence). The sequence derives from a man younger than 35 with type 2 diabetes. Sequencing was carried out using peripheral blood mononuclear cells (PBMCs). The chain is built from TRBV19 and TRBJ2-5; 8 bases are shared with TRBD1. Here the CDR3 reads CASSATGGGTQYF. The CDR3 DNA reads as TGTGCCAGTAGTGCCACAGGGGGAGGGACCCAGTACTTC.